A single sample is the source of the 10 T cell receptor beta chains below, sequenced in a study of human T cells and chemical hapten exposure. TCRdb recomputed calls from the RACE reads with MiXCR, one row per CDR3 protein. The sample contains about 340,000 distinct CDR3 sequences, around 7% of which appear only once. As to time point: patch test 1, 2 weeks after DPC sensitization. The treatment: therapeutic diphenylcyclopropenone sensitization with weekly scalp DPC. Source: whole blood, taken in connection with sensitization to the hapten diphenylcyclopropenone (DPC). Receptors were obtained from a woman aged 18-29 years with alopecia areata. Some clones in this sample may be carry-over from other donors' samples.

This chain links TRBV10-3 with TRBJ2-1, with 10 positions matching TRBD2. Losses at the gene ends were 7 bases for V and 15 bases for J; bases not matched to a gene: 9. CDR3 length equals 12 residues. The germline CDR1 and CDR2 sequences are ENHRY and SYGVKD. The CDR3 here is CAINGERGGLFF. CDR3 in DNA: TGTGCCATCAACGGCGAGCGGGGGGGCTTGTTCTTC.

The chain employs TRBV7-9 and TRBJ2-3; the D is unclear. The CDR3 has 12 residues. Deletions cut 10 bases from V and 4 bases from J, with 12 bases between. Per the germline V gene, CDR1 is SEHNR and CDR2 is FQNEAQ (reference sequence). The CDR3 protein is CATRAAPDTQYF. The CDR3 nucleotides read TGTGCCACCAGAGCCGCTCCAGATACGCAGTATTTT.

Only a few counts were recorded for this clonotype. The chain has TRBV2 and TRBJ1-4; D may be TRBD1 (5 bases). V lost 0 bases to trimming and J lost 4 bases, with 15 bases between them. There are 17 residues in the CDR3. Germline V gene data show CDR1 as SNHLY and CDR2 as FYNNEI. This CDR3 reads CASSEALFSGRNEKLFF. As DNA, the CDR3 is TGTGCCAGCAGTGAAGCGCTATTTTCGGGGCGTAATGAAAAACTGTTTTTT. Full variable domain (rest looked up from reference TRBV2 and TRBJ1-4): EPEVTQTPSHQVTQMGQEVILRCVPISNHLYFYWYRQILGQKVEFLVSFYNNEISEKSEIFDDQFSVERPDGSNFTLKIRSTKLEDSAMYFCASSEALFSGRNEKLFFGSGTQLSVL.

This sequence joins TRBV9 and TRBJ1-1, with a tentative D call TRBD1 (5 bases). The V and J ends lost 2 bases and 1 base respectively, with 15 bases between them. Germline lookup yields CDR1 SGDLS and CDR2 YYNGEE. This CDR3 region has 16 residues. For the CDR3, the DNA is TGTGCCAGCAGCGTTTTACTGTTTGGGGCGAACACTGAAGCTTTCTTT. Amino acids: CASSVLLFGANTEAFF.

The gene calls are TRBV28 and TRBJ1-3; D possibly corresponds to TRBD1 (6 bases). This CDR3 contains 19 residues. The ends were cut back, 6 bases at V and 2 bases at J, with 26 bases in the middle. Germline lookup yields CDR1 MDHEN and CDR2 SYDVKM. DNA of the CDR3: TGTGCCAGCAGGCCCAACCCACCGGGACACCTCGAACCTGGAAACACCATATATTTT. It translates to CASRPNPPGHLEPGNTIYF.

There are a few counts of this clonotype. The chain combines TRBV24-1 with TRBJ1-2; D is ambiguous. Germline V lookup: CDR1 KGHDR, CDR2 SFDVKD. The CDR3 is 12 amino acids. V lost 1 base and J 4 bases, leaving 3 bases between the germline ends. CDR3 amino acids: CATSDLGYGYTF. CDR3 DNA: TGTGCCACCAGTGATTTAGGCTATGGCTACACCTTC.

As to this clonotype: Germline and junction disagree at one end, which may indicate a read error. The gene calls are TRBV20-1 and TRBJ2-7, with TRBD2 matching 8 bases. This CDR3 spans 11 amino acids. Germline CDR1 reads DFQATT; CDR2 reads SNEGSKA (reference sequence). The CDR3 sequence is CSARIESGGVF. The CDR3 region has the DNA TGCAGTGCTAGAATCGAGAGCGGGGGAGTATTC.

This clonotype has a count of ten or more. The V and J genes are TRBV6-5 and TRBJ2-2, with D tentatively TRBD1 or TRBD2 (5 bases each). The CDR3 extends over 15 amino acids. Germline V CDR1 and CDR2: MNHEY, SVGAGI. V was clipped by 3 bases and J by 3 bases, with 11 bases between them. CDR3 DNA: TGTGCCAGCAGTTATTCCGGGGCCTACACCGGGGAGCTGTTTTTT. As protein: CASSYSGAYTGELFF.

V gene TRBV7-3 combines with J gene TRBJ2-3; D is possibly TRBD1 (6 bases). CDR1 and CDR2 from the germline V gene are SGHTA and FQGTGA. Trimming took off 1 base at V and 2 bases at J, with 13 bases between the two ends. This CDR3 is 16 amino acids long. The CDR3 sequence: CASSLIGQGPTDTQYF. The CDR3, as DNA: TGTGCCAGCAGCTTAATCGGGCAGGGGCCCACAGATACGCAGTATTTT.

This clonotype was recorded many times. The genes are TRBV7-3 and TRBJ1-1, with 8 bases identical to TRBD1. Trimming at V came to 5 bases and at J to 8 bases, leaving 7 bases not matched to a gene. The length of the CDR3 is 13 residues. Looked up from germline, CDR1 is SGHTA and CDR2 is FQGTGA. The CDR3 spells CASSASRTGEAFF. The CDR3 DNA is TGTGCCAGCAGCGCGTCGAGGACAGGGGAAGCTTTCTTT.